The 5 T cell receptor beta chains below all came from one sample that was sequenced in a study of CD8 T cells in ankylosing spondylitis. TCRdb reprocessed the 5' RACE reads via MiXCR and lists one record per CDR3 protein. This table holds about 90,000 distinct CDR3 sequences, just under 9% found once. Study outcomes and limitations: Ankylosing spondylitis blood appeared to be characterized by a TCR beta motif of several highly homologous variants.

These receptors' targets are unknown. Material: blood, either unsorted or a sorted T cell fraction (not recorded which). The receptors were sampled from a male donor with ankylosing spondylitis.

This clonotype was observed at least ten times. The gene calls are TRBV5-1 and TRBJ2-1, with D perhaps matching TRBD2 (5 bases). Trimming left V 1 base short and J 2 bases short, with 10 bases between. The CDR3 consists of 15 residues. Germline V gives CDR1 SGHRS, CDR2 YFSETQ. The CDR3 sequence: CASSLRTPPYNEQFF. The CDR3 bases are TGCGCCAGCAGCTTGAGGACTCCTCCCTACAATGAGCAGTTCTTC.

This clonotype has a count of ten or more. The chain joins TRBV7-2 to TRBJ2-1; D might be TRBD2 (5 bases). The CDR3 has 16 residues. The germline gives CDR1 SGHTA, CDR2 FQGNSA. Deletions cut 2 bases from V and 0 bases from J, with 11 bases between. The CDR3 is CASSLISGLSYNEQFF. The CDR3 bases are TGTGCCAGCAGCTTAATAAGCGGCCTCTCCTACAATGAGCAGTTCTTC.

This clonotype was recorded at least ten times. The chain carries TRBV7-8 and TRBJ2-1; D is possibly TRBD1 (5 bases). This CDR3 comprises 17 residues. The V and J ends lost 0 bases and 0 bases respectively, with 12 bases between them. The germline gives CDR1 SGHVS, CDR2 FQNEAQ. Here the CDR3 reads CASSLAGQPYSYNEQFF. The CDR3 nucleotides are TGTGCCAGCAGCTTAGCGGGGCAGCCTTACTCCTACAATGAGCAGTTCTTC.

The genes are TRBV20-1 and TRBJ2-4; the D gene is possibly TRBD2 (5 bases). Between the trimmed V and J ends, which lost 5 bases and 2 bases, there was a span of 10 bases. Germline V gene lookup returns CDR1 DFQATT and CDR2 SNEGSKA (reference sequence). The CDR3 runs to 13 residues. CDR3 in amino acids: CSAWGDTKNIQYF. The CDR3 DNA is TGCAGTGCTTGGGGAGACACCAAAAACATTCAGTACTTC.

This clonotype showed up many times. The chain recombines TRBV7-9 with TRBJ1-2, with D hard to call. Between the trimmed V and J ends, which lost 4 bases and 8 bases, there was a span of 20 bases. Germline V gene sequence: CDR1 SEHNR, CDR2 FQNEAQ (reference sequence). CDR3 length: 15 amino acids. The CDR3 loop is CASSSLSDRIGGYTF. CDR3 bases: TGTGCCAGCAGCTCCCTCTCGGACCGGATCGGGGGCTACACCTTC.